The next 13 T cell receptor beta chains were all read from a single sample in a study of CD8 T cells in ankylosing spondylitis (TCRdb year 2017). The library was produced with 5' RACE. The sequencer was an Illumina HiSeq 2500. TCRdb ran its own pipeline on the public reads, namely fastp trimming at Q25 and MiXCR clone calling, and kept in-frame beta chains. Rows are unified per CDR3 protein, each entry keeping the most common DNA and genes. The sample data list approximately 220,000 distinct CDR3 sequences, and around 17% of these were observed just once. 42% of the sample belongs to the ten largest clones. No antigen has been identified for these receptors. Beyond this particular receptor, the publication reports: Blood from ankylosing spondylitis patients appeared to be characterized by a TCR beta motif made up of seven or eight highly homologous amino acid variants.

Sequencing was carried out using blood, either unsorted or a sorted T cell fraction (not recorded which). These receptors all stem from a male donor with ankylosing spondylitis.

At least ten counts were recorded for this clonotype. This chain links TRBV4-1 with TRBJ2-7; D is uncertain. The CDR3 extends over 14 amino acids. V lost 1 base and J 1 base, leaving 8 bases between the germline ends. From germline, CDR1 is MGHRA and CDR2 YSYEKL. DNA of the CDR3: TGCGCCAGCAGCCAAGGAGTGGGATCCTACGAGCAGTACTTC. Its protein product is CASSQGVGSYEQYF.

This sequence joins TRBV12-3 or TRBV12-4 and TRBJ1-1, with D possibly matching TRBD1 (6 bases). CDR3 length: 14 amino acids. V was pared by 4 bases and J by 1 base, with 10 bases between. CDR3 DNA sequence: TGTGCCAGCAGTTGGACCAGGGGGAACACTGAAGCTTTCTTT. This translates into CASSWTRGNTEAFF.

This clonotype was seen more than once but under ten times. This chain connects TRBV12-3 or TRBV12-4 to TRBJ2-7, with D possibly matching TRBD1 (7 bases). The length of the CDR3 is 14 residues. V gave up 6 bases and J gave up 3 bases, with 15 bases separating them. As DNA, the CDR3 is TGTGCCAGCAGGGCCGCGGGACAGCGCTACGAGCAGTACTTC. This codes for CASRAAGQRYEQYF.

In DNA form, the CDR3 reads TGTGCCAGCAGTCCTACAGGGGCTCACTATGGCTACACCTTC. As protein: CASSPTGAHYGYTF. The chain uses TRBV12-3 or TRBV12-4 and TRBJ1-2; 7 bases fit TRBD1. Trimming took 5 bases from V and 3 from J; bases not matched to a gene: 6. CDR3 size: 14 residues.

This clonotype has ten or more counts. The genes are TRBV4-1 and TRBJ2-2, with D perhaps matching TRBD1 (5 bases). This CDR3 is 15 amino acids long. V lost 1 base and J lost 0, with 6 bases in between. CDR1 is MGHRA and CDR2 is YSYEKL in the germline V gene. CDR3 amino acids: CASSQGTSNTGELFF. CDR3 bases: TGCGCCAGCAGCCAAGGGACATCGAACACCGGGGAGCTGTTTTTT.

This clonotype was recorded at least ten times. V gene TRBV24-1 combines with J gene TRBJ1-5; TRBD1 might be the D (5 bases). CDR1 is KGHDR, CDR2 SFDVKD, per germline. The V gene lost 4 bases and the J gene lost 7 bases, with 10 bases spanning the gap. The CDR3 length is 13 residues. CDR3 DNA sequence: TGTGCCACCAGTGACGGAGGGGTACAGCCCCAGCATTTT. This translates into CATSDGGVQPQHF.

This clonotype was picked up a small number of times. The chain carries TRBV30 and TRBJ2-3; D is uncertain. This CDR3 region has 15 residues. V lost 3 bases, J lost 0 bases, and 13 bases lay in between. CDR1 is GTSNPN and CDR2 is SVGIG in the germline V gene (reference sequence). CDR3 amino acids: CAWSRPASSTDTQYF. In DNA, the CDR3 is TGTGCCTGGAGCCGCCCTGCATCTAGCACAGATACGCAGTATTTT.

J is TRBJ2-2 and V is TRBV20-1, with TRBD1 identical over 9 bases. There are 15 residues in the CDR3. Germline V gene sequence: CDR1 DFQATT, CDR2 SNEGSKA (reference sequence). V shed 6 bases and J 2 bases; nucleotides not matched to a gene: 7. CDR3 protein: CSAIRQGENTGELFF. The CDR3 DNA reads TGCAGTGCCATCAGACAGGGGGAAAACACCGGGGAGCTGTTTTTT.

This chain links TRBV28 with TRBJ2-1; D gene uncertain. The ends were cut back, 4 bases at V and 5 bases at J, with 15 bases in the middle. Germline values: CDR1 MDHEN, CDR2 SYDVKM. The CDR3 covers 15 residues. CDR3 coding DNA: TGTGCCAGCAGTTCGGCGTTTAAAACCCACAATGAGCAGTTCTTC. It yields the protein CASSSAFKTHNEQFF.

The CDR3 reads CSVYRTGRNRGYGYTF. CDR3 DNA: TGCAGCGTTTACAGGACAGGGAGGAATCGAGGCTATGGCTACACCTTC. The chain combines TRBV29-1 with TRBJ1-2; 8 bases agree with TRBD1. Germline V lookup: CDR1 SQVTM, CDR2 ANQGSEA. CDR3 length: 16 amino acids. The junction had 15 bases not matched to a gene; V was cut back by 5 bases and J by 4 bases.

This clonotype was seen only a few times. J is TRBJ2-7 and V is TRBV10-3, with D perhaps given as TRBD1 or TRBD2 (5 bases each). The V end was cut by 2 bases, the J end by 6 bases, with 14 bases between. CDR3 length: 14 residues. CDR1 ENHRY and CDR2 SYGVKD come from the germline V gene. CDR3 region: CAISEPGPPLEQYF. The CDR3 coding sequence is TGTGCCATCAGTGAGCCGGGACCCCCCCTCGAGCAGTACTTC.

V and J are TRBV6-2 or TRBV6-3 and TRBJ1-1; 9 positions match TRBD1. Germline V gives CDR1 MNHEY, CDR2 SVGEGT. Trimming cost V 4 bases and J 3 bases; bases outside gene matches: 6. This CDR3 region has 15 residues. This CDR3 reads CASSSRDRVDTEAFF. CDR3 sequence (DNA): TGTGCCAGCAGTTCCCGGGACAGGGTGGACACTGAAGCTTTCTTT.

A few counts support this clonotype. The gene calls are TRBV7-2 and TRBJ1-6; 11 bases are a match to TRBD1. Germline V gene lookup returns CDR1 SGHTA and CDR2 FQGNSA. The V gene end was trimmed by 4 bases and the J gene end by 7 bases; junction bases not matched to a gene: 6. The CDR3 loop spans 16 amino acids. As DNA, the CDR3 is TGTGCCAGCAGCTCAGGACAGGGGGCCCTCAATTCACCCCTCCACTTT. Translated, it gives CASSSGQGALNSPLHF.